This TCR beta chain was identified during a study of cytomegalovirus exposure and HLA in healthy donors. Study-level points and caveats: Across donors, sequencing depth was assumed by presence/absence analyses to be roughly uniform. Later analysis demonstrated an association between a missense DCLRE1C variant and TCR beta V- and J-gene trimming. As a later analysis revealed, most CMV-associated TCR beta chains appeared HLA-restricted.

Worth noting for this clone: Its target is unknown.

In germline, CDR1 is SGHDT, CDR2 YYEEEE. This CDR3 comprises 16 residues. V shed 2 bases and J shed 10 bases, with 22 bases lying between them. Amplification used 60 Vbeta primers and 13 Jbeta primers. Here immunoSEQ multiplex PCR was the method, and the copy in TCRdb shows in-frame clones only, minus some. The sample includes around 180,000 clones, about four fifths of them seen just once. The origin of this receptor is a woman aged 30 to 39 in good health and CMV-seropositive. Sequenced: PBMCs. The V gene is TRBV5-6, the J gene TRBJ2-4; D gene ambiguous. The CDR3 sequence is CASSLTRPRSAYIQYF. The CDR3 DNA follows: TGTGCCAGCAGCTTAACAAGACCACGATCAGCGTATATTCAGTACTTC.